This TCR beta chain was recorded in a study of blood T cell repertoires in COVID-19. Study background: Sites in the United States, Italy and Spain provided acute and convalescent COVID-19 samples. PBMCs, B-cell-depleted T cells, or T cells were the source of the cDNA or gDNA that made up the material.

After removal of 0 bases from V and 4 bases from J, the junction contained 6 bases not matched to a gene. There are 17 residues in the CDR3. Germline V CDR1 and CDR2: SGHRS, YFSETQ. As handled by the study authors: Reference gene primer amplification yielded estimated nucleated cell counts. The protocol was immunoSEQ multiplex PCR, while the TCRdb copy is restricted to in-frame clones and leaves out a portion. V and J calls and clone size are those listed in that table; D and trimming were worked out from the DNA. The sample yields roughly 12,000 clones, roughly nine tenths seen once. The TCR originated in a woman aged 55-70 years with active COVID-19. Sequencing was performed on peripheral blood. The chain recombines TRBV5-1 with TRBJ2-3; 12 bases map to TRBD2. The CDR3 protein is CASSLAVTSGSPDTQYF. The CDR3 DNA reads TGCGCCAGCAGCTTGGCCGTGACTAGCGGGAGTCCAGATACGCAGTATTTT.